The 23 T cell receptor beta chains below were found in one sample sequenced in a study of human T cells and chemical hapten exposure. As to time point: pre-sensitization, week 0. The treatment denotes: therapeutic diphenylcyclopropenone sensitization with weekly scalp DPC. Each CDR3 protein gets one entry after TCRdb re-called the RACE reads with MiXCR. The sample carries around 260,000 distinct CDR3 sequences, approximately 8.6% recorded once. The material was whole blood, obtained in connection with sensitization to the hapten diphenylcyclopropenone (DPC). The receptor set was obtained from a middle-aged woman with alopecia areata. Some clones in this sample may be carry-over from other donors' samples.

Many counts were recorded for this clonotype. V gene TRBV28 combines with J gene TRBJ1-4; D ambiguous. CDR1 and CDR2 from the germline V gene are MDHEN and SYDVKM. V gave up 6 bases and J gave up 7 bases, with 9 bases separating them. The CDR3 is 12 amino acids. CDR3 sequence: CASSWGIEKLFF. In DNA form, the CDR3 reads TGTGCCAGCAGCTGGGGAATTGAAAAACTGTTTTTT.

In this sample, this clonotype turned up a few times. The gene calls are TRBV12-3 or TRBV12-4 and TRBJ2-1; maybe TRBD2 (5 bases). This CDR3 contains 15 residues. V lost 4 bases to trimming and J lost 1 base, with 11 bases between them. This CDR3 is CASSSTWTSYNEQFF. The CDR3, as DNA: TGTGCCAGCAGTTCGACTTGGACTTCCTACAATGAGCAGTTCTTC.

The sample holds a few counts of this clonotype. CDR3 amino acids: CASSSYYRDRGHQPQHF. DNA of the CDR3: TGTGCCAGCAGTTCCTACTACCGGGACAGGGGGCACCAGCCCCAGCATTTT. This chain links TRBV27 with TRBJ1-5, with 12 positions matching TRBD1. Germline-derived CDR1 and CDR2 are MNHEY and SMNVEV (reference sequence). V gave up 4 bases and J gave up 7 bases; unmatched junction bases: 11. The CDR3 runs 17 residues.

The chain is built from TRBV7-8 and TRBJ2-3; D is perhaps TRBD1 (6 bases). This CDR3 contains 14 residues. V was shortened by 1 base and J by 8 bases, with 13 bases between the two germline ends. Germline assignment: CDR1 SGHVS and CDR2 FQNEAQ. The CDR3 protein is CASSLGGHEFTQYF. The DNA of the CDR3 is TGTGCCAGCAGCTTAGGGGGGCACGAGTTTACGCAGTATTTT.

This clonotype has more than one count but fewer than ten. This chain links TRBV20-1 with TRBJ2-3; D is undetermined. The germline gives CDR1 DFQATT, CDR2 SNEGSKA (reference sequence). The CDR3 runs to 12 residues. Deletions cut 5 bases from V and 3 bases from J, with 9 bases between. The CDR3: CSALGPTDTQYF. The DNA for the CDR3 is TGCAGTGCTCTCGGGCCAACAGATACGCAGTATTTT.

This clonotype was observed a few times. The rearrangement uses TRBV14 and TRBJ2-1, with TRBD1 matching over 8 bases. The germline gives CDR1 SGHDN, CDR2 FVKESK. This CDR3 has 16 amino acids. V lost 4 bases and J lost 6; bases outside the gene matches: 11. Written as DNA, the CDR3 is TGTGCCAGCAGCCCGCTCGGGGCAGGGGGCTTCAATGAGCAGTTCTTC. It specifies CASSPLGAGGFNEQFF.

This clonotype was seen only a few times. The rearrangement joins TRBV27 to TRBJ2-7; TRBD1 is a possible D gene (5 bases). CDR3 length: 13 residues. Germline-derived CDR1 and CDR2 are MNHEY and SMNVEV (reference sequence). Trimming took 11 bases from V and 3 from J, leaving 17 bases between them. CDR3 nucleotide sequence: TGTGCCTCCGGACACGGCTTCCTCTACGAGCAGTACTTC. Translated, it gives CASGHGFLYEQYF.

The V and J genes are TRBV5-6 and TRBJ1-4; no definite D call. CDR1 is SGHDT, CDR2 YYEEEE, per germline. V shed 1 base and J shed 10 bases, with 17 bases lying between them. CDR3 length equals 15 residues. CDR3 sequence reads: CASSLRGRSERKLFF. The CDR3 DNA reads TGTGCCAGCAGCTTGAGAGGCAGGAGTGAGCGAAAACTGTTTTTT.

In this sample, this clonotype turned up many times. V usage is TRBV29-1 and J usage is TRBJ1-1; D gene ambiguous. The ends were cut back, 6 bases at V and 1 base at J, with 12 bases in the middle. The CDR3 runs 13 residues. Germline lookup yields CDR1 SQVTM and CDR2 ANQGSEA. The CDR3 coding sequence is TGCAGCGTCTTAGGGAGGGAGAACACTGAAGCTTTCTTT. Translating it yields CSVLGRENTEAFF.

This clonotype was recorded a few times. The chain couples TRBV7-2 to TRBJ1-4; tentatively, D is TRBD1 (5 bases). Germline V gives CDR1 SGHTA, CDR2 FQGNSA. This CDR3 spans 16 amino acids. Trimming removed 0 bases from V and 2 bases from J, with 10 bases in between. CDR3 in amino acids: CASSLASRGTNEKLFF. As DNA, the CDR3 is TGTGCCAGCAGCTTAGCCAGCCGGGGCACTAATGAAAAACTGTTTTTT.

This clonotype has only a few counts. The chain has TRBV20-1 and TRBJ2-7, with a tentative D call TRBD2 (6 bases). The CDR3 is 15 residues long. Looked up from germline, CDR1 is DFQATT and CDR2 is SNEGSKA (reference sequence). Trimming left V 5 bases short and J 3 bases short, with 20 bases between. CDR3 amino acids: CSAPAGRERGYEQYF. The CDR3 DNA reads TGCAGTGCTCCAGCGGGCAGGGAAAGGGGCTACGAGCAGTACTTC.

This clonotype came up many times. V and J are TRBV6-5 and TRBJ2-1, with 12 bases aligning to TRBD2. CDR1 MNHEY and CDR2 SVGAGI come from the germline V gene. This CDR3 has 16 amino acids. V trimming: 5 bases; J trimming: 6 bases; junction bases outside the gene matches: 8. CDR3 protein: CASSQRLAGVLNEQFF. The CDR3 nucleotides are TGTGCCAGCAGTCAACGACTAGCGGGAGTCCTCAATGAGCAGTTCTTC.

This clonotype was recorded a few times. V and J are TRBV3-1 and TRBJ2-1; perhaps D is TRBD1 or TRBD2 (7 bases each). Trimming took off 4 bases at V and 3 bases at J, with 13 bases between the two ends. This CDR3 comprises 15 residues. Germline-derived CDR1 and CDR2 are LGHDT and YNNKEL (reference sequence). As DNA, the CDR3 is TGTGCCAGCAGCCGGAGCGGGACAGTCTACAATGAGCAGTTCTTC. Protein: CASSRSGTVYNEQFF.

V gene TRBV20-1 combines with J gene TRBJ2-7; TRBD1 matches 7 bases. The CDR3 length is 14 residues. V trimming: 4 bases; J trimming: 5 bases; junction bases outside the gene matches: 11. From germline, CDR1 is DFQATT and CDR2 SNEGSKA (reference sequence). As DNA, the CDR3 is TGCAGTGCTATTAAACGGGACAGACCCAACGAGCAGTACTTC. The encoded protein is CSAIKRDRPNEQYF.

V is TRBV9 and J is TRBJ2-7, with D unclear. V lost 3 bases and J lost 7, with 11 bases in between. The CDR3 is 12 amino acids. The V gene's germline CDR1 is SGDLS and CDR2 YYNGEE. CDR3 coding DNA: TGTGCCAGCAGCGGGATACTGGGGGAGCAGTACTTC. This translates into CASSGILGEQYF. The variable domain in full, completed from reference TRBV9 and TRBJ2-7, reads DSGVTQTPKHLITATGQRVTLRCSPRSGDLSVYWYQQSLDQGLQFLIQYYNGEERAKGNILERFSAQQFPDLHSELNLSSLELGDSALYFCASSGILGEQYFGPGTRLTVT.

This clonotype occurred a few times. V and J are TRBV12-3 or TRBV12-4 and TRBJ2-5, with 7 bases aligning to TRBD1. Germline trimming cut 5 bases from V and 5 bases from J; bases unmatched to any gene: 8. The CDR3 length is 14 residues. The CDR3 DNA reads as TGTGCCAGCAGTCTTACAGGGGCCTGGGAGACCCAGTACTTC. It codes for CASSLTGAWETQYF.

The chain uses TRBV28 and TRBJ1-3; maybe TRBD1 (6 bases). The length of the CDR3 is 18 residues. CDR1 is MDHEN and CDR2 is SYDVKM in the germline V gene. V lost 3 bases to trimming and J lost 4 bases, with 22 bases between them. In nucleotides, the CDR3 is TGTGCCAGCAGTTTGGGGGCAGGAACGCGGAGCCTGGGAAACACCATATATTTT. It specifies CASSLGAGTRSLGNTIYF. Using reference TRBV28 and TRBJ1-3 for the parts outside the CDR3, the full variable domain is DVKVTQSSRYLVKRTGEKVFLECVQDMDHENMFWYRQDPGLGLRLIYFSYDVKMKEKGDIPEGYSVSREKKERFSLILESASTNQTSMYLCASSLGAGTRSLGNTIYFGEGSWLTVV.

This chain links TRBV7-2 with TRBJ1-2, with a weak D call TRBD1 (6 bases). Germline-derived CDR1 and CDR2 are SGHTA and FQGNSA. V was pared by 1 base and J by 2 bases, with 14 bases between. This CDR3 region has 16 residues. The CDR3 nucleotides are TGTGCCAGCAGCTTAGATTCAGGGGCCGGAAACTATGGCTACACCTTC. It encodes CASSLDSGAGNYGYTF.

The chain links TRBV27 to TRBJ2-1, with D possibly being TRBD2 (6 bases). Germline V gene lookup returns CDR1 MNHEY and CDR2 SMNVEV (reference sequence). CDR3 length: 18 residues. The ends were cut back, 3 bases at V and 2 bases at J, with 20 bases in the middle. CDR3 DNA sequence: TGTGCCAGCAGTTTGAGGCCCACTAGCCAAGGCACCTACAATGAGCAGTTCTTC. Its protein is CASSLRPTSQGTYNEQFF.

This rearrangement joins TRBV20-1 to TRBJ2-7; 8 bases map to TRBD1. V lost 6 bases to trimming and J lost 5 bases; unmatched junction nucleotides: 9. Germline CDR1 is DFQATT and CDR2 is SNEGSKA (reference sequence). This CDR3 has 13 residues. This chain's CDR3 is CSAPGTGFDEQYF. DNA of the CDR3: TGCAGTGCCCCCGGGACAGGTTTTGACGAGCAGTACTTC.

There are many counts of this clonotype. The CDR3 region is CASSLLPASDEQYF. DNA of the CDR3: TGTGCCAGCAGTTTACTACCCGCCTCGGACGAGCAGTACTTC. The rearrangement links TRBV27 to TRBJ2-7; D is unresolved. The V gene lost 2 bases and the J gene lost 5 bases, with 13 bases spanning the gap. From germline, CDR1 is MNHEY and CDR2 SMNVEV (reference sequence). The CDR3 is 14 residues long.

The chain combines TRBV5-1 with TRBJ2-3; 11 positions agree with TRBD2. With V trimmed by 5 bases and J by 4 bases, 6 bases remained unmatched. Germline V lookup: CDR1 SGHRS, CDR2 YFSETQ. The CDR3 has 15 amino acids. The CDR3 region has the DNA TGCGCCAGCAGGGGACTAGCGGTATCTTCAGATACGCAGTATTTT. Translating gives CASRGLAVSSDTQYF.

This clonotype was recorded many times. The chain recombines TRBV4-2 with TRBJ2-5; 7 bases fit TRBD2. CDR1 and CDR2 from the germline V gene are LGHNA and YNFKEQ. The CDR3 extends over 16 amino acids. Trimming cost V 4 bases and J 1 base; bases outside gene matches: 9. In nucleotides, the CDR3 is TGTGCCAGCAGCCTCGGGAGGACCGGGGGCCAAGAGACCCAGTACTTC. It yields the protein CASSLGRTGGQETQYF.